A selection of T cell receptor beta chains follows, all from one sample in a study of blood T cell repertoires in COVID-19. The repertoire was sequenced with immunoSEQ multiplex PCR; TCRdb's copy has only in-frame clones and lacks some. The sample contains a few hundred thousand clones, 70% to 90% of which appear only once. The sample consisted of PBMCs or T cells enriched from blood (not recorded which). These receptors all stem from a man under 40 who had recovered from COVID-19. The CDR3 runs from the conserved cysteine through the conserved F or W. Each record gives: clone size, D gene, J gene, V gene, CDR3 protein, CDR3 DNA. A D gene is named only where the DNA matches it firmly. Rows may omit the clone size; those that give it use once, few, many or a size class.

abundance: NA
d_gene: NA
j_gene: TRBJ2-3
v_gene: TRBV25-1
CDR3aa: CASSLGARTDTQYF
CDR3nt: TGTGCCAGCAGCTTGGGGGCGCGCACAGATACGCAGTATTTT

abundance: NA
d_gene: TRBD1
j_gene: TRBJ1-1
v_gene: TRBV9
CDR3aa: CASSVAGTGGTEAFF
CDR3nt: TGTGCCAGCAGCGTAGCCGGGACAGGGGGCACTGAAGCTTTCTTT

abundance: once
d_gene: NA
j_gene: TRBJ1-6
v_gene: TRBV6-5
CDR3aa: CASRRGTSPLHF
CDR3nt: TGTGCCAGTCGAAGGGGCACTTCACCCCTCCACTTT

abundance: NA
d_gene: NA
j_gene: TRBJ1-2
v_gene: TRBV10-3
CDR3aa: CAMTTDSNYGYTF
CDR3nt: TGTGCCATGACGACAGACTCTAACTATGGCTACACCTTC

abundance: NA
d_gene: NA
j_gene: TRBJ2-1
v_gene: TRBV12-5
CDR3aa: CASGLVWLFF
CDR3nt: TGTGCTAGTGGTTTGGTATGGCTGTTCTTC

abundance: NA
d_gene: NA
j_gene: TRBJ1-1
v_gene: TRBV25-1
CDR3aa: CASSEFEAGGRAFF
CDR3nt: TGTGCCAGCAGTGAATTCGAAGCGGGGGGACGGGCTTTCTTT

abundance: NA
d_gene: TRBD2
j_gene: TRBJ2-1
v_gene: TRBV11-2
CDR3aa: CASSLGLEFEQFF
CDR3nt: TGTGCCAGCAGCTTGGGACTAGAGTTCGAGCAGTTCTTC

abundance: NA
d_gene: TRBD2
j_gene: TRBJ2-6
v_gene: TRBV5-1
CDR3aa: CASSIAGGPGANVLTF
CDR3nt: TGCGCCAGCAGCATTGCGGGGGGGCCTGGGGCCAACGTCCTGACTTTC

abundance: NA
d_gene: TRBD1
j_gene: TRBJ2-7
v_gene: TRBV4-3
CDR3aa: CASSHRQGAPYEQYF
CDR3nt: TGCGCCAGCAGCCACCGACAGGGGGCTCCCTACGAGCAGTACTTC

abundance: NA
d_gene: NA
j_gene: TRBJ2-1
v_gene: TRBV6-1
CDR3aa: CASRPPTRVNEQFF
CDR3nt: TGTGCCAGCAGACCGCCGACCCGGGTCAATGAGCAGTTCTTC

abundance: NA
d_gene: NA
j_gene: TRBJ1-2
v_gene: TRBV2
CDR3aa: CASRAGSGYTF
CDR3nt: TGTGCCAGCAGAGCAGGATCTGGCTACACCTTC

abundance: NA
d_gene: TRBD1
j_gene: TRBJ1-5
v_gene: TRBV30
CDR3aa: CAWRGQGSQPQHF
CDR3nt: TGTGCCTGGAGAGGACAGGGATCCCAGCCCCAGCATTTT

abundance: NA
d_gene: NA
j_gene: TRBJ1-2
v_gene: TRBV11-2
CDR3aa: CASRSTVRYGYTF
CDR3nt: TGTGCCAGCAGATCTACAGTTCGCTATGGCTACACCTTC

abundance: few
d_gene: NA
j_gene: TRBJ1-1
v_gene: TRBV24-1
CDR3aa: CATSDSSDTEAFF
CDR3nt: TGTGCCACCAGTGATTCCAGCGACACTGAAGCTTTCTTT

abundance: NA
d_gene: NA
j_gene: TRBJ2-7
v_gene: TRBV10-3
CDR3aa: CAISEYGTWQDENEQYF
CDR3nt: TGTGCCATCAGTGAGTATGGGACATGGCAGGACGAGAACGAGCAGTACTTC

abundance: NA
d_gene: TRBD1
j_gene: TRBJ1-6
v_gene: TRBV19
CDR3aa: CASTIHRGTSPLHF
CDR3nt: TGTGCCAGTACCATTCACAGGGGGACTTCACCCCTCCACTTT

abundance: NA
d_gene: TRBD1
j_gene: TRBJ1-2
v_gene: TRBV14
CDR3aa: CASSQPGTGGHGYTF
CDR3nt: TGTGCCAGCAGCCAACCTGGGACAGGGGGGCATGGCTACACCTTC

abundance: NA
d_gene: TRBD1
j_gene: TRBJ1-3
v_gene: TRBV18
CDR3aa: CASSADRVENTIYF
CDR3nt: TGTGCCAGCTCAGCGGACAGGGTGGAAAACACCATATATTTT

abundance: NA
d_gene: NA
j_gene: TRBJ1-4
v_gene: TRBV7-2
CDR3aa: CASKAGDGNEKLFF
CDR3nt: TGTGCCAGCAAGGCGGGGGACGGAAATGAAAAACTGTTTTTT

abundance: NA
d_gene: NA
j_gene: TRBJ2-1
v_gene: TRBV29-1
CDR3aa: CSVRLPRLDNEQFF
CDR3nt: TGCAGCGTCCGACTCCCCCGCCTGGACAATGAGCAGTTCTTC

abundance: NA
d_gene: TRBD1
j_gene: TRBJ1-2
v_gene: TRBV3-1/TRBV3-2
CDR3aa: CASSLGQVGGYGYTF
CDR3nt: TGTGCCAGCAGCCTGGGACAGGTGGGTGGCTATGGCTACACCTTC

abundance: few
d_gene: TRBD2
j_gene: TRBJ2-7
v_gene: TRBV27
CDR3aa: CASSRTSGGLYEQYF
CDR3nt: TGTGCCAGCAGCCGGACTAGCGGGGGGTTATACGAGCAGTACTTC

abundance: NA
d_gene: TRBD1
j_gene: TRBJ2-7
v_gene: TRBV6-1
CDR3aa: CASTERRLGRGRLGEQYF
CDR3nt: TGTGCCAGCACTGAACGTAGGCTCGGCAGGGGGCGATTAGGGGAGCAGTACTTC

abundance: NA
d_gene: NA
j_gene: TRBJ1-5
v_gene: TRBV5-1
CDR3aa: CASSPGEVWQPQHF
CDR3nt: TGCGCCAGCAGCCCCGGAGAGGTTTGGCAGCCCCAGCATTTT

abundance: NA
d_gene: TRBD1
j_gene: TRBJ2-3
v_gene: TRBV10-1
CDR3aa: CASSGQGVDTQYF
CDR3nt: TGCGCCAGCAGTGGACAGGGTGTAGATACGCAGTATTTT

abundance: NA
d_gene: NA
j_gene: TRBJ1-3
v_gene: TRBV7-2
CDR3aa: CASSWEGSNTGNTIYF
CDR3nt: TGTGCCAGCAGCTGGGAAGGGAGCAATACTGGAAACACCATATATTTT

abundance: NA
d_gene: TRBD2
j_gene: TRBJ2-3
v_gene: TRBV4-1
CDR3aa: CASSQDPTSGGADTQYF
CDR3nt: TGCGCCAGCAGCCAAGATCCGACTAGCGGGGGGGCAGATACGCAGTATTTT

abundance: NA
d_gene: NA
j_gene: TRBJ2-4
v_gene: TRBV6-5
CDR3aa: CASSYSNIQYF
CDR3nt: TGTGCCAGCAGTTATTCGAACATTCAGTACTTC

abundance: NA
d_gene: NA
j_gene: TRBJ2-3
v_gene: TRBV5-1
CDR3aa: CASSSEPSRILSTDTQYF
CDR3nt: TGCGCCAGCAGCTCCGAGCCTTCTAGGATCTTAAGCACAGATACGCAGTATTTT

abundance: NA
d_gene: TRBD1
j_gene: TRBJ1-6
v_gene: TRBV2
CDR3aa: CASSHRGDYNSPLHF
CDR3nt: TGTGCCAGCAGTCACAGGGGGGACTATAATTCACCCCTCCACTTT

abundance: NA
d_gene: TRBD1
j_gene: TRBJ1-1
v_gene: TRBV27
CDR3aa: CASSLWTGQGPNTEAFF
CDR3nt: TGTGCCAGCAGTTTATGGACTGGACAGGGACCGAACACTGAAGCTTTCTTT

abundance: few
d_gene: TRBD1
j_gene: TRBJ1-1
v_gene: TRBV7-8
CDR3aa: CASSLNRGGTEAFF
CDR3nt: TGTGCCAGCAGTCTCAACAGGGGGGGGACTGAAGCTTTCTTT

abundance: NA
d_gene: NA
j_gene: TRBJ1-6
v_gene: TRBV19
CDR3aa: CASSIDLAAKDSPLHF
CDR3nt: TGTGCCAGTAGTATAGATCTAGCAGCCAAAGATTCACCCCTCCACTTT

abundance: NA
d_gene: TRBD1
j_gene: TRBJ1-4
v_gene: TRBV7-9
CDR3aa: CASSHRDRGKKLFF
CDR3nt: TGTGCCAGCAGCCACCGGGACAGGGGGAAAAAACTGTTTTTT

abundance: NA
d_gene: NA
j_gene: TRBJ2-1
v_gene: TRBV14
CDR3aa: CASSQDYDSLYNEQFF
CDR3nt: TGTGCCAGCAGCCAAGATTATGACAGTCTCTACAATGAGCAGTTCTTC

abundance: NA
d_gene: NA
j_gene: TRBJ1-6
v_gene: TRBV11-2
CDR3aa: CASSLDPGNNSPLHF
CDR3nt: TGTGCCAGCAGCTTAGATCCGGGAAATAATTCACCCCTCCACTTT

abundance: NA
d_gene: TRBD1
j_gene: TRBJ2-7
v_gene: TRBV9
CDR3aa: CASSVSGTGGSEQYF
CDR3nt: TGTGCCAGCAGCGTATCCGGGACAGGGGGCTCCGAGCAGTACTTC

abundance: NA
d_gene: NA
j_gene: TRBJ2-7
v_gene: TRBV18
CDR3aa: CASSPSAIRDEQYF
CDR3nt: TGTGCCAGCTCCCCGTCGGCGATCCGGGACGAGCAGTACTTC

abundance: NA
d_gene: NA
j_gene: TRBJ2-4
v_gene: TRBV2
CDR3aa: CASSRDSGNIQYF
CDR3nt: TGTGCCAGCAGCCGGGACTCGGGAAACATTCAGTACTTC

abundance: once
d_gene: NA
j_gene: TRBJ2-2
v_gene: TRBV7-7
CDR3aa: CASSSLATGAGELFF
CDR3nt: TGTGCTAGCAGCTCCCTAGCGACCGGAGCCGGGGAGCTGTTTTTT

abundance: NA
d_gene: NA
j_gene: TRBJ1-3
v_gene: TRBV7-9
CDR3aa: CASSLNGGSGNTIYF
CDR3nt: TGTGCCAGCAGCTTAAACGGGGGGTCGGGAAACACCATATATTTT

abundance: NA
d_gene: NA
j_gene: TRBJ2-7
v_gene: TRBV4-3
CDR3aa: CASSPAGGTDYEQYF
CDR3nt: TGCGCCAGCAGCCCCGCCGGCGGGACAGACTACGAGCAGTACTTC

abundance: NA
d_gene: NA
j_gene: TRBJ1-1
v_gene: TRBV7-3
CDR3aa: CASSRGMNTEAFF
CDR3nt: TGTGCCAGCAGCAGGGGAATGAACACTGAAGCTTTCTTT

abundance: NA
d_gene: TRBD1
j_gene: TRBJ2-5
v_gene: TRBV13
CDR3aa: CASSVQGLETQYF
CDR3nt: TGTGCCAGCAGCGTACAGGGGTTGGAGACCCAGTACTTC

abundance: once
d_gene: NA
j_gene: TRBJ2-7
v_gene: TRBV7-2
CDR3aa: CASSVGTTQNGEQYF
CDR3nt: TGTGCCAGCAGCGTGGGGACAACCCAAAATGGCGAGCAGTACTTC

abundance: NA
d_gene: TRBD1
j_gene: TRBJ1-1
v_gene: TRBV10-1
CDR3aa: CASSATPGQLHTEAFF
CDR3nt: TGCGCCAGCAGTGCGACCCCGGGACAGCTGCACACTGAAGCTTTCTTT

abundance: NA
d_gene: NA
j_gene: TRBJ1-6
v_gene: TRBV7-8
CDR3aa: CASSEHRQAWVGSPLHF
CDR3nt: TGTGCCAGCAGCGAACATAGACAGGCTTGGGTTGGTTCACCCCTCCACTTT

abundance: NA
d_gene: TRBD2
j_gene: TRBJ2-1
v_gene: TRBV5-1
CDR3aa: CASSLGTGTSGVSEQFF
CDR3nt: TGCGCCAGCAGCCTAGGAACCGGGACTAGCGGGGTGTCCGAGCAGTTCTTC

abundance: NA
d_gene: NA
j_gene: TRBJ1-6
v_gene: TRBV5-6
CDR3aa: CASSNSGNSPLHF
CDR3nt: TGTGCCAGCAGCAATTCAGGGAATTCACCCCTCCACTTT

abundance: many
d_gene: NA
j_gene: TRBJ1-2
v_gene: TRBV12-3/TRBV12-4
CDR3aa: CASSLRQGSGYTF
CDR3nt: TGTGCCAGCAGTTTACGGCAGGGTAGTGGCTACACCTTC

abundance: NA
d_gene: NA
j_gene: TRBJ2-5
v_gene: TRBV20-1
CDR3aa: CSAPKGETQYF
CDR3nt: TGCAGTGCTCCCAAGGGGGAGACCCAGTACTTC

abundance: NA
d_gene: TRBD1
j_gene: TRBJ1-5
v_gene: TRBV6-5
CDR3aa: CASLRGLNNQPQHF
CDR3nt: TGTGCCAGTCTCAGGGGGCTTAACAATCAGCCCCAGCATTTT

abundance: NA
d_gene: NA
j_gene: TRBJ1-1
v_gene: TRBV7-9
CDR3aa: CASSLVAGPAGNTEAFF
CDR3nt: TGTGCCAGCAGCTTAGTTGCGGGCCCTGCGGGGAACACTGAAGCTTTCTTT

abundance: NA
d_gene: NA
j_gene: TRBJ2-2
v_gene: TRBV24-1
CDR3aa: CATSDLQNSGELFF
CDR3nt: TGTGCCACCAGTGATTTGCAAAATAGCGGGGAGCTGTTTTTT

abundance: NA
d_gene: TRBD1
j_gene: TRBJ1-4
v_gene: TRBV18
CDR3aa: CASSRGQGATDEKLFF
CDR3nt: TGTGCCAGCTCGCGTGGACAGGGGGCTACTGATGAAAAACTGTTTTTT

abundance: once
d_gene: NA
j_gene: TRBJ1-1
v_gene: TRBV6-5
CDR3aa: CASSYLQRRGEAFF
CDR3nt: TGTGCCAGCAGTTACCTCCAGCGGAGAGGTGAAGCTTTCTTT

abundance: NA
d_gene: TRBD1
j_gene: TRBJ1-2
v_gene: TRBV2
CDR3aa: CASRDREYGYTF
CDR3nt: TGTGCCAGCAGGGACAGGGAGTATGGCTACACCTTC

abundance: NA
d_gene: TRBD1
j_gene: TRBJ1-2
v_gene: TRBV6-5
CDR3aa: CASRTSGGIHTF
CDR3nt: TGTGCCAGCAGGACCTCAGGGGGAATACACACCTTC